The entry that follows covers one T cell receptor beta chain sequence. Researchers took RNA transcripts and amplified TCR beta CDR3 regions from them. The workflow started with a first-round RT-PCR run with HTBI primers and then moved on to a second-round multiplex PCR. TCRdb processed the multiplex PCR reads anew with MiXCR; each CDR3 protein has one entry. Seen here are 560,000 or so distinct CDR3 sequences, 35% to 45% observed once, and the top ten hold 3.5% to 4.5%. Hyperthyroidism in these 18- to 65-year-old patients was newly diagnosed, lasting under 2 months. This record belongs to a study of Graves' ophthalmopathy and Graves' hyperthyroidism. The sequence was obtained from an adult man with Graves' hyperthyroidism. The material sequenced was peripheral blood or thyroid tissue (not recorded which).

The CDR3 DNA sequence: TGTGCCAGCTCGGACCAGGGGTCGGGAGGAAACACCATATATTTT. This sequence encodes CASSDQGSGGNTIYF. The genes are TRBV12-3 or TRBV12-4 and TRBJ1-3, with D perhaps TRBD1 (6 bases). V was shortened by 8 bases and J by 4 bases, with 18 bases between the two germline ends. The CDR3 is 15 amino acids.